This T cell receptor (beta chain) comes out of a study of OX40 agonist ivuxolimab in advanced cancers. Clones were read by immunoSEQ multiplex PCR, and TCRdb kept only the in-frame ones, dropping some. The sample contains about 82,000 clones, almost 90% of which appear only once. J gave up 6 bases and V 2 bases, and 5 bases lay outside the gene matches. Germline CDR1 reads SGHRS; CDR2 reads YFSETQ. The CDR3 spans 15 residues. This sequence joins TRBV5-1 and TRBJ2-2; 9 positions agree with TRBD1. This TCR was sampled from an adult with an advanced solid tumor such as melanoma, head and neck, liver or kidney cancer. The material was CD4+ or CD8+ T cells sorted from blood, obtained in a trial of the OX40 agonist ivuxolimab. This CDR3 is CASSFRTGAAGELFF. CDR3 coding DNA: TGCGCCAGCAGCTTTAGGACAGGGGCCGCCGGGGAGCTGTTTTTT.